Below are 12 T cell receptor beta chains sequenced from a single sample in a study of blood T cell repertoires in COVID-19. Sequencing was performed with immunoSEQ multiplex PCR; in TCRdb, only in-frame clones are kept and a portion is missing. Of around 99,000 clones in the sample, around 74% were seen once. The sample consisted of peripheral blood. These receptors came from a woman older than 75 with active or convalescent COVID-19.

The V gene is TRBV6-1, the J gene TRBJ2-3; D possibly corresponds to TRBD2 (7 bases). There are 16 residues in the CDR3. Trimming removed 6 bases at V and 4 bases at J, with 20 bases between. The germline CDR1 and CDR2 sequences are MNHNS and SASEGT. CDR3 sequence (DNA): TGTGCCAGCAGCGAAAGGGGGGGGGAGAGGCCAGATACGCAGTATTTT. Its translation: CASSERGGERPDTQYF.

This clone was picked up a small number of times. The CDR3 here is CASSQGQYEQYF. The CDR3 DNA is TGCGCCAGCAGCCAAGGACAGTACGAGCAGTACTTC. V gene TRBV5-1 combines with J gene TRBJ2-7, with D tentatively TRBD1 (6 bases). V lost 4 bases and J 4 bases, leaving 9 bases between the germline ends. Germline CDR1 is SGHRS and CDR2 is YFSETQ. The CDR3 totals 12 residues. The complete variable domain, with remaining parts taken from reference TRBV5-1 and TRBJ2-7, reads KAGVTQTPRYLIKTRGQQVTLSCSPISGHRSVSWYQQTPGQGLQFLFEYFSETQRNKGNFPGRFSGRQFSNSRSEMNVSTLELGDSALYLCASSQGQYEQYFGPGTRLTVT.

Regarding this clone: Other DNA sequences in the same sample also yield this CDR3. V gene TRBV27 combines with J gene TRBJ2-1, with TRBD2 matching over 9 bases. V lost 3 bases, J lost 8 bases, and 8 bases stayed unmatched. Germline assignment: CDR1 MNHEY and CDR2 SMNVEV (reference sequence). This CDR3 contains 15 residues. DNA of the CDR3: TGTGCCAGCAGTTTTGGGCTAGCGGGAAGCGATGAGCAGTTCTTC. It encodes CASSFGLAGSDEQFF.

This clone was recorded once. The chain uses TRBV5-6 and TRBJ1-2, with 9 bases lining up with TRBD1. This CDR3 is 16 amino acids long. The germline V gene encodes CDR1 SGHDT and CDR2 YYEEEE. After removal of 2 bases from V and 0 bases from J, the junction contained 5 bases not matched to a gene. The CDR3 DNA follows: TGTGCCAGCAGCTTCAGGGACAGGGTGGCTAACTATGGCTACACCTTC. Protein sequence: CASSFRDRVANYGYTF.

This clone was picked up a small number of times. DNA for the CDR3: TGTGCCAGTAGTAGTCATTGGACTAGCGGCTCCTACAATGAGCAGTTCTTC. It is translated as CASSSHWTSGSYNEQFF. The chain combines TRBV19 with TRBJ2-1, with TRBD2 matching over 10 bases. This CDR3 spans 17 amino acids. Looked up from germline, CDR1 is LNHDA and CDR2 is SQIVND (reference sequence). With 4 bases clipped from V and 0 bases from J, the junction kept 6 bases outside the gene matches.

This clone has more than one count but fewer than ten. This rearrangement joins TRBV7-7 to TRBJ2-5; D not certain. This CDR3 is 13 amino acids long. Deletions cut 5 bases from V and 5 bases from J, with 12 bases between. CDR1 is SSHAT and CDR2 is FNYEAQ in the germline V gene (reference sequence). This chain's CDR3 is CASSAGYKETQYF. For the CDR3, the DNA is TGTGCCAGCAGCGCAGGTTACAAGGAGACCCAGTACTTC.

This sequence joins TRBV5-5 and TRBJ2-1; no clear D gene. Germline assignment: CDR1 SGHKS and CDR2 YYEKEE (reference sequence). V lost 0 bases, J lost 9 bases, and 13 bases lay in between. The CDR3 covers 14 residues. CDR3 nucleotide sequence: TGTGCCAGCAGCTTGGCGCTAGATGTTGGTGAGCAGTTCTTC. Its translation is CASSLALDVGEQFF. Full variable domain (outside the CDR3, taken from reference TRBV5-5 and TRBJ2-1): DAGVTQSPTHLIKTRGQQVTLRCSPISGHKSVSWYQQVLGQGPQFIFQYYEKEERGRGNFPDRFSARQFPNYSSELNVNALLLGDSALYLCASSLALDVGEQFFGPGTRLTVL.

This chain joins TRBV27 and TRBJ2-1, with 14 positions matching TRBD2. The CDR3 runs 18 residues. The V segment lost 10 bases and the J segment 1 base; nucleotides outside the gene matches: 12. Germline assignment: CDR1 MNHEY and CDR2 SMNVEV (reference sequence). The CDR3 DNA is TGTGCCACTTCAACCGGGACTAGCGGGAGTACGTCCTACAATGAGCAGTTCTTC. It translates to CATSTGTSGSTSYNEQFF.

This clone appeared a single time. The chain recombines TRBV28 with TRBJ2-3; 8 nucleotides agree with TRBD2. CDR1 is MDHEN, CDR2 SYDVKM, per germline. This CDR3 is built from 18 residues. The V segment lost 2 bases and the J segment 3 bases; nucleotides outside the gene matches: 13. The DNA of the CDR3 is TGTGCCAGCAGTTTACCCCTCGGGGGGGGCGGGATGACAGATACGCAGTATTTT. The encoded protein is CASSLPLGGGGMTDTQYF.

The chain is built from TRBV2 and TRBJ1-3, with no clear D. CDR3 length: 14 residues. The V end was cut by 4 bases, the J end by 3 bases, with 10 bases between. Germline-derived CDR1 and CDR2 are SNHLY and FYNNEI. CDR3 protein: CASSVLGGGNTIYF. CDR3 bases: TGTGCCAGCAGTGTGTTGGGAGGTGGAAACACCATATATTTT.

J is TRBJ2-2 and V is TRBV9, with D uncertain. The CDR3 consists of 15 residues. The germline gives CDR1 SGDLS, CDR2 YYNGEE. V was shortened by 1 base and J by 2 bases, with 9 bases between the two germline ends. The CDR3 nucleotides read TGTGCCAGCAGCGTACTTGGCGGAAACACCGGGGAGCTGTTTTTT. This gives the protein CASSVLGGNTGELFF.

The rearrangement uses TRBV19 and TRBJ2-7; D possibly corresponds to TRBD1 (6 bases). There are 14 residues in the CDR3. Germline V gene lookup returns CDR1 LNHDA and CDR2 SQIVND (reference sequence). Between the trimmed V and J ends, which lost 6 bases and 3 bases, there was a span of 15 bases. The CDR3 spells CASSDTGINYEQYF. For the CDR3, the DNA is TGTGCCAGTAGCGATACAGGGATCAACTACGAGCAGTACTTC.